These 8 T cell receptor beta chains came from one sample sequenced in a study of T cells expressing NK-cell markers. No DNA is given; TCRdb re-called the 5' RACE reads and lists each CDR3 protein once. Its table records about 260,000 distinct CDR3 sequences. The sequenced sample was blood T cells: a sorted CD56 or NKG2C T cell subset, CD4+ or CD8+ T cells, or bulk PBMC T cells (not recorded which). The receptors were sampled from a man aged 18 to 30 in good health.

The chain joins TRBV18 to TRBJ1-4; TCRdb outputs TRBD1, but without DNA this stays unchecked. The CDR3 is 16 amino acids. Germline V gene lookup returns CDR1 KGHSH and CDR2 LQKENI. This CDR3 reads CASSRNSPGRDEKLFF.

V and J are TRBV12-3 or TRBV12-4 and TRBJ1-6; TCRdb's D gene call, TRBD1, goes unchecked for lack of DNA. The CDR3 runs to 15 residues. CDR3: CASSFETGGRSPLHF.

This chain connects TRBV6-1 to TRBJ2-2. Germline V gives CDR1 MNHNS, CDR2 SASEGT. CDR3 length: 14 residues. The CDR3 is CATTVGQITGELFF.

The CDR3 is CATSRTGGPGETQYF. The gene calls are TRBV15 and TRBJ2-5; the TRBD2 assignment by TCRdb is unverifiable without DNA. The germline gives CDR1 LNHNV, CDR2 YYDKDF (reference sequence). The length of the CDR3 is 15 residues. The entire variable domain, with the rest obtained from reference TRBV15 and TRBJ2-5, is as follows: DAMVIQNPRYQVTQFGKPVTLSCSQTLNHNVMYWYQQKSSQAPKLLFHYYDKDFNNEADTPDNFQSRRPNTSFCFLDIRSPGLGDTAMYLCATSRTGGPGETQYFGPGTRLLVL.

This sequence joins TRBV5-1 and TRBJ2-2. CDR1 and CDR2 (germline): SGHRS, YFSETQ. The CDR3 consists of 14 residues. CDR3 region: CASSFRFEAGELFF. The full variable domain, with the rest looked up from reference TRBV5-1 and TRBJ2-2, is KAGVTQTPRYLIKTRGQQVTLSCSPISGHRSVSWYQQTPGQGLQFLFEYFSETQRNKGNFPGRFSGRQFSNSRSEMNVSTLELGDSALYLCASSFRFEAGELFFGEGSRLTVL.

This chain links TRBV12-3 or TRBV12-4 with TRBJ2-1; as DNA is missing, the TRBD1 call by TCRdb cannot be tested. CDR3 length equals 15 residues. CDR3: CASSLWTVNYNEQFF.

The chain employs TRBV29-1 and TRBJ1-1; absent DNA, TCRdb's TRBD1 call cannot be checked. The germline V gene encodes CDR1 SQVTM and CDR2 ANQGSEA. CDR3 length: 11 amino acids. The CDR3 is CSGGGNTEAFF.

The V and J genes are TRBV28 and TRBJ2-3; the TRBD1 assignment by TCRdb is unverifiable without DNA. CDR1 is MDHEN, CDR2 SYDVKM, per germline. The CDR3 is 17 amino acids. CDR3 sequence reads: CASSLGQGVAQTDTQYF.